This TCR beta chain came from a study of T cell responses to AZD1222 COVID-19 vaccine. The repertoire was sequenced with immunoSEQ multiplex PCR; TCRdb's copy has only in-frame clones and lacks some. The sample carries 150,000 to 250,000 clones, roughly 90% recorded once. Analyses pooled second doses at about 4 or about 12 weeks. Source: peripheral blood, taken 28 days after the second AZD1222 dose. The receptor's source is an adult who received the AZD1222 COVID-19 vaccine.

The chain's CDR3 is CASSTTGRVNGYTF. Written as DNA, the CDR3 is TGTGCCAGCAGTACCACCGGCAGGGTGAATGGCTACACCTTC. V gene TRBV27 combines with J gene TRBJ1-2; a possible D gene is TRBD1 (5 bases). CDR1 is MNHEY and CDR2 is SMNVEV in the germline V gene (reference sequence). Between the trimmed V and J ends, which lost 5 bases and 6 bases, there was a span of 16 bases. CDR3 length equals 14 residues.